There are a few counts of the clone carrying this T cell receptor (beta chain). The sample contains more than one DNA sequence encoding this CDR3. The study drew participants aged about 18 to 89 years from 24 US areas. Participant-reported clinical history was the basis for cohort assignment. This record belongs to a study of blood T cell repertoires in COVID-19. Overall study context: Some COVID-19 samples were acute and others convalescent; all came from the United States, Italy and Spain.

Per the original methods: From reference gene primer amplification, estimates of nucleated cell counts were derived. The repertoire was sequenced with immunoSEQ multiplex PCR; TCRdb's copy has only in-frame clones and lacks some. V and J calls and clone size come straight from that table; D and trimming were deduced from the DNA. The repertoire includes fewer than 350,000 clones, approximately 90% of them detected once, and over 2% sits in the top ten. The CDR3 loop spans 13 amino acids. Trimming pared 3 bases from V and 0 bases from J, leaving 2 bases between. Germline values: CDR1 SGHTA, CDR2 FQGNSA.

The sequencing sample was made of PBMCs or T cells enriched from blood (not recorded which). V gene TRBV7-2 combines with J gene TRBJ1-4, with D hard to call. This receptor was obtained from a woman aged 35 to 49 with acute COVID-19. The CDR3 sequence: CASSFSTNEKLFF. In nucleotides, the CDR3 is TGTGCCAGCAGCTTCTCAACTAATGAAAAACTGTTTTTT.